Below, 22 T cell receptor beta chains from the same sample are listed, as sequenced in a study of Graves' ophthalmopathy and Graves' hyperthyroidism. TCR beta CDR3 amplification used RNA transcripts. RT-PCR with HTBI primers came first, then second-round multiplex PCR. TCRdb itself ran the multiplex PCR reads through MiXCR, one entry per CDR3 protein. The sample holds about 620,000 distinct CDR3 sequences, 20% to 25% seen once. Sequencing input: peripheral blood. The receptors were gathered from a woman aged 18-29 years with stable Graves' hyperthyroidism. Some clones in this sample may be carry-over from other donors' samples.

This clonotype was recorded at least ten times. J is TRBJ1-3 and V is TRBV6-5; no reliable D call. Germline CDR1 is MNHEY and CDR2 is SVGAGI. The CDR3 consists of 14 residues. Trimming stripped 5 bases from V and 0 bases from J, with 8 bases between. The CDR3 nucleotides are TGTGCCAGCAGTCCTGCCCCCTCTGGAAACACCATATATTTT. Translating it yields CASSPAPSGNTIYF.

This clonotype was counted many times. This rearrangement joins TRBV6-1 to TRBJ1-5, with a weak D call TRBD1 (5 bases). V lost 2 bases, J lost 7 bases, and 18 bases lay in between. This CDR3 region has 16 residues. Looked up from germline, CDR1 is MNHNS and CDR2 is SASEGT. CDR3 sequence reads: CASSEIGRGRGQPQHF. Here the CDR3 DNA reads TGTGCCAGCAGTGAAATCGGGAGGGGTAGGGGACAGCCCCAGCATTTT.

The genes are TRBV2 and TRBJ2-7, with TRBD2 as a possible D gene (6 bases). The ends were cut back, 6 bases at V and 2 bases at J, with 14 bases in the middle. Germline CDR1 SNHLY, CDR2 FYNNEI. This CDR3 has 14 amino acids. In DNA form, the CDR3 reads TGTGCCAGCAGCCAAGGAGGACTACCCTACGAGCAGTACTTC. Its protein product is CASSQGGLPYEQYF.

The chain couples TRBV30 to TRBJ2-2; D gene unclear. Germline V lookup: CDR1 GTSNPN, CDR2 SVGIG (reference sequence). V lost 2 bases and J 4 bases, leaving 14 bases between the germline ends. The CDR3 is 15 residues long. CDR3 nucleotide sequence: TGTGCCTGGAGTAGGAACATCCGAGGCACCGGGGAGCTGTTTTTT. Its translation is CAWSRNIRGTGELFF.

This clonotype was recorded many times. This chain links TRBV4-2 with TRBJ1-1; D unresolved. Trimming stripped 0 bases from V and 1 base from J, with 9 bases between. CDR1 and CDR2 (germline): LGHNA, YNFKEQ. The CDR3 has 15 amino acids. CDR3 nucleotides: TGTGCCAGCAGCCAAGATCAAAAGAGGAACACTGAAGCTTTCTTT. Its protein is CASSQDQKRNTEAFF.

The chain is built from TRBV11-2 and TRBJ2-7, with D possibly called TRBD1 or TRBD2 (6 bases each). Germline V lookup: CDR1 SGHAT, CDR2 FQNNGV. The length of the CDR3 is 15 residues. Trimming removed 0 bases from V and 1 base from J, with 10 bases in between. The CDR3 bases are TGTGCCAGCAGCTTAGATCCGGGGGCGTCCTACGAGCAGTACTTC. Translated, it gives CASSLDPGASYEQYF.

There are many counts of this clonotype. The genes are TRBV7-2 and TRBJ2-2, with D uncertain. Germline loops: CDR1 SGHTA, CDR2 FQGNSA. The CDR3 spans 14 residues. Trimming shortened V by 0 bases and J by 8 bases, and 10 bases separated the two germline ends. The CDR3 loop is CASSLAPSWGELFF. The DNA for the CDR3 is TGTGCCAGCAGCTTAGCACCTTCTTGGGGGGAGCTGTTTTTT. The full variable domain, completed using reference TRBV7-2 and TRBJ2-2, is GAGVSQSPSNKVTEKGKDVELRCDPISGHTALYWYRQSLGQGLEFLIYFQGNSAPDKSGLPSDRFSAERTGGSVSTLTIQRTQQEDSAVYLCASSLAPSWGELFFGEGSRLTVL.

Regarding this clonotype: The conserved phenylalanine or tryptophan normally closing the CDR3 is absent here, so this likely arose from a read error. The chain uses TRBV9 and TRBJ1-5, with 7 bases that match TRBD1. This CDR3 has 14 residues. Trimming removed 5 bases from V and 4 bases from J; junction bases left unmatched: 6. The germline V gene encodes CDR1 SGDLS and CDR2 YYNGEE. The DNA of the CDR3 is TGTGCCAGCAGGCCAGGGGGGGGGAATCAGCCCCAGCATGTT. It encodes CASRPGGGNQPQHV.

The CDR3 protein is CVTGDSNQPQHF. CDR3 nucleotides: TGTGTCACCGGTGATAGCAATCAGCCCCAGCATTTT. The rearrangement links TRBV10-3 to TRBJ1-5; D gene uncertain. Germline CDR1 reads ENHRY; CDR2 reads SYGVKD. The CDR3 contains 12 residues.

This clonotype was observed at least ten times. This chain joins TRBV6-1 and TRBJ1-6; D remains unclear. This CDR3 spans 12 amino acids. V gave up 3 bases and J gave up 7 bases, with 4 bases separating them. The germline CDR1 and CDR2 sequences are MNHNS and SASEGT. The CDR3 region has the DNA TGTGCCAGCAGTGACCGAAATTCACCCCTCCACTTT. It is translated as CASSDRNSPLHF.

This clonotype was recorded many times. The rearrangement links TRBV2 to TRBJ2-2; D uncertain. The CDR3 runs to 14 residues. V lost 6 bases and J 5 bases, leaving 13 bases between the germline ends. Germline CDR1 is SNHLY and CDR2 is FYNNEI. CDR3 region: CASRVGGYTGELFF. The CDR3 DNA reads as TGTGCCAGCAGGGTTGGCGGTTATACCGGGGAGCTGTTTTTT.

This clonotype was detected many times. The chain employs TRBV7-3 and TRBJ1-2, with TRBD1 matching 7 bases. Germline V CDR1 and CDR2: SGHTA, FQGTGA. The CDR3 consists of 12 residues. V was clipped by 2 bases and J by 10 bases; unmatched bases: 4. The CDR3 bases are TGTGCCAGCAGCTTACCGGGACAGACCTACACCTTC. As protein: CASSLPGQTYTF.

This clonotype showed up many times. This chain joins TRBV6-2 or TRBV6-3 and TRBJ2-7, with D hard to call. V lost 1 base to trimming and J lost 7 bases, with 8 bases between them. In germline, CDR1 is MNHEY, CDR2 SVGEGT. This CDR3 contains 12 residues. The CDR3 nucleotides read TGTGCCAGCAGTTACTACGGGCAGGAGCAGTACTTC. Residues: CASSYYGQEQYF.

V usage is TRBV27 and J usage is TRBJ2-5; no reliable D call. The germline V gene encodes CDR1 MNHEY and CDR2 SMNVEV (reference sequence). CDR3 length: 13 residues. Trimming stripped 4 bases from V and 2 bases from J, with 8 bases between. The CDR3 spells CASSSIEQETQYF. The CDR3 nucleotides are TGTGCCAGCAGTTCAATTGAACAAGAGACCCAGTACTTC.

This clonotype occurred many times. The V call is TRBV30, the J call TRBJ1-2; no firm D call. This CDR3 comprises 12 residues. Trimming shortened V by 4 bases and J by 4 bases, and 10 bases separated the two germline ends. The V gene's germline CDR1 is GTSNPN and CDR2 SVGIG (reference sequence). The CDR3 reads CAWTEVGYGYTF. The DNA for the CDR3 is TGTGCCTGGACAGAGGTTGGCTATGGCTACACCTTC.

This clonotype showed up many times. CDR3 DNA sequence: TGTGCCAGCAGCCAGAGCCTCCAGACCCAGTACTTC. Amino acids: CASSQSLQTQYF. V gene TRBV3-1 combines with J gene TRBJ2-5; D is uncertain. Trimming took 3 bases from V and 6 from J, leaving 8 bases between them. Germline lookup yields CDR1 LGHDT and CDR2 YNNKEL (reference sequence). The CDR3 covers 12 residues.

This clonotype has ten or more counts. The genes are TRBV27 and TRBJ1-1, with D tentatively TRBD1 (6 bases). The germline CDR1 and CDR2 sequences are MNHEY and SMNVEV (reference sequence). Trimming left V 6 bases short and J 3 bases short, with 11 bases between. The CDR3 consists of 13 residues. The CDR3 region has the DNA TGTGCCAGCAGCCGCCACAGGGACACTGAAGCTTTCTTT. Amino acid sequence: CASSRHRDTEAFF.

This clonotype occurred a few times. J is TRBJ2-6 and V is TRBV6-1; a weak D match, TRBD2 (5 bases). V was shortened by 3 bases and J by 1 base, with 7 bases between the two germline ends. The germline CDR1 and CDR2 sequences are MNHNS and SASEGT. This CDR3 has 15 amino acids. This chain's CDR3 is CASSERDSGANVLTF. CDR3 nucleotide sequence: TGTGCCAGCAGTGAGAGGGATTCTGGGGCCAACGTCCTGACTTTC.

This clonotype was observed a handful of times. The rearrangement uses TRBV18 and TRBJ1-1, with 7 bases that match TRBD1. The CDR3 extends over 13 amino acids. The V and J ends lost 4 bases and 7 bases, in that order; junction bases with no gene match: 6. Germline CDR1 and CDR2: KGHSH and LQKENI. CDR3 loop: CASSRNRDSEAFF. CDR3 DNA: TGTGCCAGCTCACGGAACCGGGACAGTGAAGCTTTCTTT. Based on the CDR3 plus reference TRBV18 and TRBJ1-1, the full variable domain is NAGVMQNPRHLVRRRGQEARLRCSPMKGHSHVYWYRQLPEEGLKFMVYLQKENIIDESGMPKERFSAEFPKEGPSILRIQQVVRGDSAAYFCASSRNRDSEAFFGQGTRLTVV.

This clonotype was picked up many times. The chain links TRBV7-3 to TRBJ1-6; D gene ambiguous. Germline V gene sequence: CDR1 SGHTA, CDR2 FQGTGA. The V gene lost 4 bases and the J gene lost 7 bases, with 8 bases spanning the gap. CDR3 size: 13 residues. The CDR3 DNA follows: TGTGCCAGCAGCTCGTCCTCGAATTCACCCCTCCACTTT. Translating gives CASSSSSNSPLHF.

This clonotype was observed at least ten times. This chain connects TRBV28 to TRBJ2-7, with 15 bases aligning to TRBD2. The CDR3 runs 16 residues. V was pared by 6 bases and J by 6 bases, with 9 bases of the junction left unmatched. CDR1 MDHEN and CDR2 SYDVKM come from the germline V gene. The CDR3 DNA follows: TGTGCCAGCAGCTCCCATCGGGGACTAGCGGGAGGCGAGCAGTACTTC. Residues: CASSSHRGLAGGEQYF. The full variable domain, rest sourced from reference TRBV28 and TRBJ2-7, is DVKVTQSSRYLVKRTGEKVFLECVQDMDHENMFWYRQDPGLGLRLIYFSYDVKMKEKGDIPEGYSVSREKKERFSLILESASTNQTSMYLCASSSHRGLAGGEQYFGPGTRLTVT.

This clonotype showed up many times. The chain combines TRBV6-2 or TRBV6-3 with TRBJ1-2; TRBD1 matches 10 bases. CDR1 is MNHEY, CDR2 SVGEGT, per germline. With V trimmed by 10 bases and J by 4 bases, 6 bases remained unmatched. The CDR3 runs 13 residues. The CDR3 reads CATRTGGPYGYTF. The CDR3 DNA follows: TGTGCCACCCGGACAGGGGGACCCTATGGCTACACCTTC.